This T cell receptor (beta chain) is drawn from a study of T-cell memory formation after mild COVID-19. The study, taken as a whole, reports: Mostly located in CM and EM were contracting CD4+ clones, with contracting CD8+ clones located in EMRA.

It was 5'RACE with constant-segment primers that produced the TCR alpha and TCR beta cDNA libraries, which carried sample barcodes and UMIs. TCRdb processed the 5' RACE reads anew with MiXCR; each CDR3 protein has one entry. The sample gives roughly 300,000 distinct CDR3 sequences, 15% to 20% of which show up once; approximately 23% is in the top ten. To note about this clonotype: No antigen is known for it.

V dropped 2 bases and J dropped 6 bases, with 9 bases sitting between them. The germline CDR1 and CDR2 sequences are MNHEY and SMNVEV (reference sequence). The CDR3 runs to 13 residues. This chain connects TRBV27 to TRBJ2-3, with D unresolved. This receptor was identified in a man aged 18-30 years who had mild COVID-19 (a few samples of this study predate the infection). Cell type and time point are not known. The material sequenced was PBMCs or a T cell subset sorted from them (not recorded which). CDR3 loop: CASSLTAWDTQYF. The CDR3 DNA reads as TGTGCCAGCAGTTTAACCGCCTGGGATACGCAGTATTTT.